What follows are 8 T cell receptor beta chains derived from one specimen sequenced in a study of somatic mutations in cytotoxic T cells in rheumatoid arthritis. The repertoire was sequenced with immunoSEQ multiplex PCR; TCRdb's copy has only in-frame clones and lacks some. This table holds 15,000 to 20,000 clones, less than 90% found once. Material for sequencing was CD8+ T cells sorted from blood. These receptors originate from an adult with rheumatoid arthritis.

This chain connects TRBV7-9 to TRBJ2-2; D is ambiguous. V was cut by 4 bases and J by 4 bases, with 7 bases left in between. Germline CDR1 is SEHNR and CDR2 is FQNEAQ (reference sequence). CDR3 size: 13 residues. CDR3 nucleotide sequence: TGTGCCAGCAGCTCGGGCGTCACCGGGGAGCTGTTTTTT. Encoded protein: CASSSGVTGELFF.

This chain joins TRBV28 and TRBJ2-7; possibly TRBD1 for D (6 bases). CDR1 and CDR2 (germline): MDHEN, SYDVKM. The CDR3 totals 16 residues. Deletions cut 3 bases from V and 5 bases from J, with 20 bases between. The CDR3 loop is CASSFPPDRPYDEQYF. The DNA of the CDR3 is TGTGCCAGCAGTTTCCCGCCCGACAGGCCCTATGACGAGCAGTACTTC.

The chain couples TRBV28 to TRBJ1-1; D is undetermined. Trimming took off 11 bases at V and 5 bases at J, with 18 bases between the two ends. The CDR3 totals 13 residues. Germline values: CDR1 MDHEN, CDR2 SYDVKM. For the CDR3, the DNA is TGTGCCCTTGCGGCAGGAACCGGGACTGAAGCTTTCTTT. The encoded protein is CALAAGTGTEAFF.

By its share, this clone is medium-sized (0.01 to 0.1%). The genes are TRBV19 and TRBJ2-3, with 7 bases lining up with TRBD2. This CDR3 comprises 13 residues. Germline V gene lookup returns CDR1 LNHDA and CDR2 SQIVND (reference sequence). V dropped 3 bases and J dropped 5; count of bases not matched to a gene: 2. CDR3 region: CASSMIAGDTQYF. The CDR3 nucleotides read TGTGCCAGTAGTATGATAGCGGGAGATACGCAGTATTTT.

This chain uses TRBV30 with TRBJ1-4; no clear D. The CDR3 is 12 amino acids. Germline V gene sequence: CDR1 GTSNPN, CDR2 SVGIG (reference sequence). With 4 bases removed from V and 11 bases from J, the gap between germline ends came to 14 bases. The CDR3 coding sequence is TGTGCCTGGACGCTTGGGGAAAGGAAACTGTTTTTT. As protein: CAWTLGERKLFF.

The chain links TRBV2 to TRBJ2-3, with 9 bases lining up with TRBD1. In germline, CDR1 is SNHLY, CDR2 FYNNEI. V lost 6 bases to trimming and J lost 2 bases; unmatched junction nucleotides: 12. This CDR3 has 17 amino acids. CDR3 residues: CASRTRRGTGTTDTQYF. As DNA, the CDR3 is TGTGCCAGCAGAACCCGGAGAGGGACAGGGACCACAGATACGCAGTATTTT.

This chain connects TRBV27 to TRBJ1-2; D uncertain. CDR3 length: 15 residues. CDR1 is MNHEY, CDR2 SMNVEV, per germline (reference sequence). Deletions cut 3 bases from V and 4 bases from J, with 15 bases between. The DNA of the CDR3 is TGTGCCAGCAGTTTGAGGACTCCCGAGACCTATGGCTACACCTTC. This encodes CASSLRTPETYGYTF.

This rearrangement joins TRBV9 to TRBJ2-5, with 10 bases identical to TRBD2. This CDR3 is built from 15 residues. Germline CDR1 reads SGDLS; CDR2 reads YYNGEE. J gave up 5 bases and V 0 bases, and 4 bases lay outside the gene matches. CDR3 in amino acids: CASSVAAGGLETQYF. CDR3 bases: TGTGCCAGCAGCGTAGCAGCGGGGGGGCTTGAGACCCAGTACTTC. The full variable domain, its missing parts supplied by reference TRBV9 and TRBJ2-5, is DSGVTQTPKHLITATGQRVTLRCSPRSGDLSVYWYQQSLDQGLQFLIQYYNGEERAKGNILERFSAQQFPDLHSELNLSSLELGDSALYFCASSVAAGGLETQYFGPGTRLLVL.